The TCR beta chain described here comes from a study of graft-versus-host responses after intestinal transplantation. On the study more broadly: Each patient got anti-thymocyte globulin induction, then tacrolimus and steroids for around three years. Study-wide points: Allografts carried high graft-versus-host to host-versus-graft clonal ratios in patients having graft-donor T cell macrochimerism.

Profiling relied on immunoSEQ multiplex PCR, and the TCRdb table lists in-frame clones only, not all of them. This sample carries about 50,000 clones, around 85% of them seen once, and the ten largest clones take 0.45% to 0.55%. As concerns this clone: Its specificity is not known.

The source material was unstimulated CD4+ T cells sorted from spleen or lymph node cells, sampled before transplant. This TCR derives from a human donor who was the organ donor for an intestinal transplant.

CDR3 loop: CASSDRVVWTGGNQPQHF. The CDR3 nucleotides are TGTGCCAGCAGTGATCGGGTTGTATGGACAGGGGGCAATCAGCCCCAGCATTTT. The chain uses TRBV2 and TRBJ1-5, with 9 positions matching TRBD1. Germline V gene data show CDR1 as SNHLY and CDR2 as FYNNEI. The J segment lost 2 bases and the V segment lost 3 bases, leaving 11 bases of the junction unmatched. The CDR3 is 18 residues long.